The 2 T cell receptor beta chains below all came from one sample that was sequenced in a study of beta chain features in type 1 diabetes listed by TCRdb under 2018. The research as a whole found: In all four CD4+ subsets, TCRB CDR3 length was moderately but significantly shorter in type 1 diabetes patients.

Their antigen targets remain unknown. Receptors were amplified or captured by the immunoSEQ multiplex PCR assay. The entire amount of isolated RNA was reverse transcribed using the High Capacity cDNA Reverse Transcription Kit, so the sequenced TCRB transcripts were expressed ones. TCRdb re-hosts the immuneACCESS table, in-frame sequences only. Its copies lack some clones; in the studies checked, an unresolved V gene accounts for under half of them, and the cause for the rest is not known. The sample includes about 740,000 clones, with 13% observed a single time. The ten largest make up roughly 0.022% of the sample. The specimen sequenced was naive CD4+ T cells from blood. The cell subset or site label on this specimen signifies: true naive CD4+ T cells. The receptor set was obtained from a young man with type 1 diabetes.

A remark on this clone: A much larger clone sits a single nucleotide away, making a read error possible. This specimen includes other DNA sequences encoding the same CDR3. The chain couples TRBV7-9 to TRBJ1-1; 7 positions agree with TRBD1. Losses at the gene ends were 2 bases for V and 3 bases for J; bases not matched to a gene: 0. The CDR3 consists of 13 residues. Germline V lookup: CDR1 SEHNR, CDR2 FQNEAQ (reference sequence). The CDR3, as DNA: TGTGCCAGCAGCTTAACAGGGGACACTGAAGCTTTCTTT. Translating gives CASSLTGDTEAFF. Supplemented by reference TRBV7-9 and TRBJ1-1, the full variable domain reads DTGVSQNPRHKITKRGQNVTFRCDPISEHNRLYWYRQTLGQGPEFLTYFQNEAQLEKSRLLSDRFSAERPKGSFSTLEIQRTEQGDSAMYLCASSLTGDTEAFFGQGTRLTVV.

Only a few counts were recorded for this clone. V gene TRBV19 combines with J gene TRBJ2-7; tentative D call: TRBD1 (6 bases). The germline CDR1 and CDR2 sequences are LNHDA and SQIVND (reference sequence). V shed 5 bases and J shed 4 bases, with 15 bases lying between them. This CDR3 comprises 14 residues. CDR3: CASSEWGQGYEQYF. The CDR3 DNA follows: TGTGCCAGTAGTGAGTGGGGCCAGGGGTACGAGCAGTACTTC.